The clone carrying this T cell receptor beta chain showed up many times. Its antigen is not identified. This sample is drawn from a study of metastatic and nonmetastatic thyroid tumors. On the study more broadly: From malignant and benign thyroid patients, repertoires in blood and in tumor or nodule tissue were compared. The study's findings and limits: For both blood and tumor, malignant thyroid tumors reportedly showed significantly higher TCR beta diversity than benign nodules did.

Nobody among the patients had been given any treatment before thyroid surgery. Original processing notes: The distant-metastasis classifier for papillary thyroid cancer was built from CDR3 differences across clinicopathological groups. Using MiXCR, TCRdb reanalyzed the PCR reads. For this entry, the V and J calls and clone size follow TCRdb and not the study's own pipeline. Here the sample spans approximately 70,000 clones, 15% to 20% being singletons. With V trimmed by 9 bases and J by 3 bases, 11 bases remained unmatched. CDR3 length: 17 amino acids. The germline V gene has CDR1 MNHEY and CDR2 SVGAGI.

The sequence was collected from a female donor with papillary thyroid cancer or a benign thyroid nodule (not recorded which). Some clones in this sample may be carry-over from other donors' samples. This chain links TRBV6-5 with TRBJ2-3, with 14 bases matching TRBD2. The sequenced sample consisted of blood. CDR3 bases: TGTGCCAGTACCAGGGGACTAGCGGGAGAAGGGACAGATACGCAGTATTTT. It codes for CASTRGLAGEGTDTQYF.